This TCR beta chain was observed in a study of identical twins. With template switching, a universal primer site was added, and the cDNA carried unique molecular identifiers. TCRdb re-analysed the 5' RACE reads in MiXCR, keeping a single row per CDR3 protein. The profile shows some 1,600,000 distinct CDR3 sequences, about 32% of them singletons. As for this clonotype: What it recognizes is unknown.

Overall study findings and caveats: Monozygotic twins shared more out-of-frame TCR alpha than recombination models predicted. Twins shared out-of-frame alpha sequences with excess low generation probability. Whereas memory repertoires showed no such difference, abundant cord blood beta clonotypes carried fewer insertions.

Per the germline V gene, CDR1 is ENHRY and CDR2 is SYGVKD. The CDR3 is 16 amino acids. The V gene lost 10 bases and the J gene lost 1 base, with 19 bases spanning the gap. This receptor was obtained from a newborn girl in good health. The rearrangement links TRBV10-3 to TRBJ1-4; D remains ambiguous. Sequences were obtained from cord blood. For the CDR3, the DNA is TGTGCCACCAGGAAGGGTAATACGGGAACTAATGAAAAACTGTTTTTT. Translating gives CATRKGNTGTNEKLFF.